A single sample is the source of the 27 T cell receptor beta chains below, sequenced in a study of beta chain features in type 1 diabetes. Expressed TCRB transcripts were sequenced after all isolated RNA was converted to cDNA. Produced via immunoSEQ multiplex PCR; TCRdb's table is partial and in-frame only. The sample yields 240,000 or so clones, around 65% seen once. Sequenced sample: naive CD4+ T cells from blood. The source is a man younger than 40 in good health.

The V gene is TRBV23-1, the J gene TRBJ2-1; D might be TRBD1 (6 bases). TRBV23-1 is marked as an open reading frame, function uncertain. The CDR3 consists of 19 residues. With 0 bases removed from V and 4 bases from J, the gap between germline ends came to 22 bases. The CDR3 coding sequence is TGCGCCAGCAGTCAATCGATCTGGACAGCCCTAAAGGGTTACAATGAGCAGTTCTTC. Translated: CASSQSIWTALKGYNEQFF.

This clone is a singleton in its sample. The CDR3 region has the DNA TGTGCCAGCACAGGACAGGGAGCGGATGAGCAGTTCTTC. As protein: CASTGQGADEQFF. The rearrangement uses TRBV7-2 and TRBJ2-1, with TRBD1 matching 8 bases. With V trimmed by 7 bases and J by 8 bases, 7 bases remained unmatched. The germline V gene encodes CDR1 SGHTA and CDR2 FQGNSA. The CDR3 covers 13 residues.

This clone was seen more than once but under ten times. This chain joins TRBV12-5 and TRBJ2-1; 11 bases are a match to TRBD1. The V gene end was trimmed by 4 bases and the J gene end by 3 bases; junction bases not matched to a gene: 2. The CDR3 extends over 15 amino acids. The germline V gene has CDR1 LGHNT and CDR2 FRNRAP. The CDR3 nucleotides read TGTGCTAGTGGTTCCGGGACAGGGGGCTACAATGAGCAGTTCTTC. Protein sequence: CASGSGTGGYNEQFF.

The V gene is TRBV29-1, the J gene TRBJ1-2; D unclear. There are 14 residues in the CDR3. With 4 bases removed from V and 0 bases from J, the gap between germline ends came to 12 bases. The germline V gene has CDR1 SQVTM and CDR2 ANQGSEA. CDR3 sequence: CSVARLQANYGYTF. The CDR3 nucleotides read TGCAGCGTTGCGAGATTACAAGCTAACTATGGCTACACCTTC.

This chain uses TRBV29-1 with TRBJ2-1; tentatively, D is TRBD2 (5 bases). In germline, CDR1 is SQVTM, CDR2 ANQGSEA. The CDR3 sequence is 14 residues long. Trimming took 8 bases from V and 7 from J, leaving 21 bases between them. DNA for the CDR3: TGCAGCCTAGCTATGGCCTATAATCGGAATGAGCAGTTCTTC. Translation: CSLAMAYNRNEQFF.

The rearrangement joins TRBV11-2 to TRBJ2-1; D is unclear. Trimming cost V 0 bases and J 0 bases, with 15 bases left between them. The CDR3 is 18 residues long. Germline loops: CDR1 SGHAT, CDR2 FQNNGV. The CDR3 sequence: CASSLDGRSSYSYNEQFF. The CDR3, as DNA: TGTGCCAGCAGCTTAGATGGCAGGAGCAGCTACTCCTACAATGAGCAGTTCTTC.

The chain carries TRBV10-3 and TRBJ2-1; the D gene could be TRBD1 or TRBD2 (8 bases each). In germline, CDR1 is ENHRY, CDR2 SYGVKD. V dropped 4 bases and J dropped 4 bases, with 26 bases sitting between them. CDR3 length: 19 amino acids. CDR3 sequence reads: CAISVGQAARTSRYNEQFF. CDR3 coding DNA: TGTGCCATCAGTGTGGGACAGGCAGCCCGGACTAGCCGTTACAATGAGCAGTTCTTC.

The chain is built from TRBV9 and TRBJ2-3; a weak D match, TRBD2 (5 bases). V was shortened by 0 bases and J by 6 bases, with 17 bases between the two germline ends. CDR1 is SGDLS, CDR2 YYNGEE, per germline. The CDR3 is 16 amino acids. The CDR3 region is CASSVAPDSGVDTQYF. Here the CDR3 DNA reads TGTGCCAGCAGCGTAGCCCCGGACTCGGGTGTGGATACGCAGTATTTT.

The chain uses TRBV28 and TRBJ1-2; D is unclear. The CDR3 is made up of 12 amino acids. V lost 7 bases to trimming and J lost 4 bases, with 10 bases between them. Germline CDR1 MDHEN, CDR2 SYDVKM. The CDR3 is CASNGKGYGYTF. The DNA for the CDR3 is TGTGCCAGCAACGGCAAAGGCTATGGCTACACCTTC.

J is TRBJ2-1 and V is TRBV4-1; 7 bases map to TRBD2. The CDR3 contains 17 residues. Germline trimming cut 4 bases from V and 9 bases from J; bases unmatched to any gene: 18. Germline V gives CDR1 MGHRA, CDR2 YSYEKL. CDR3 loop: CASSLPILGRERSEQFF. DNA for the CDR3: TGCGCCAGCAGCCTACCCATATTAGGGCGGGAGCGAAGTGAGCAGTTCTTC.

This sequence joins TRBV30 and TRBJ2-4; D is perhaps TRBD1 or TRBD2 (5 bases each). Trimming took 1 base from V and 0 from J, leaving 10 bases between them. The CDR3 totals 15 residues. Germline V CDR1 and CDR2: GTSNPN, SVGIG (reference sequence). In DNA, the CDR3 is TGTGCCTGGAGTGGGGACGTCCTAGCCAAAAACATTCAGTACTTC. It translates to CAWSGDVLAKNIQYF.

The genes are TRBV30 and TRBJ1-1; D is uncertain. The CDR3 has 14 amino acids. Per the germline V gene, CDR1 is GTSNPN and CDR2 is SVGIG (reference sequence). V was trimmed by 0 bases and J by 0 bases, leaving 8 bases between them. The CDR3 nucleotides are TGTGCCTGGAGTGTAGGGCAGTTGAACACTGAAGCTTTCTTT. It codes for CAWSVGQLNTEAFF. The full variable domain, in which reference TRBV30 and TRBJ1-1 provide the parts outside the CDR3, is SQTIHQWPATLVQPVGSPLSLECTVEGTSNPNLYWYRQAAGRGLQLLFYSVGIGQISSEVPQNLSASRPQDRQFILSSKKLLLSDSGFYLCAWSVGQLNTEAFFGQGTRLTVV.

There are a few counts of this clone. This sequence joins TRBV10-3 and TRBJ2-6; D unresolved. This CDR3 comprises 14 residues. Germline CDR1 and CDR2: ENHRY and SYGVKD. V was shortened by 3 bases and J by 0 bases, with 3 bases between the two germline ends. CDR3 loop: CAISDSSGANVLTF. The CDR3 nucleotides read TGTGCCATCAGTGACAGCTCTGGGGCCAACGTCCTGACTTTC.

This chain uses TRBV15 with TRBJ2-7, with a weak D call TRBD2 (6 bases). CDR3 length: 11 residues. In germline, CDR1 is LNHNV, CDR2 YYDKDF (reference sequence). With 8 bases removed from V and 5 bases from J, the gap between germline ends came to 10 bases. The CDR3 bases are TGTGCCACCCCCCCGGGGGACGAGCAGTACTTC. Encoded protein: CATPPGDEQYF.

The rearrangement links TRBV5-1 to TRBJ2-6, with D unresolved. CDR1 is SGHRS, CDR2 YFSETQ, per germline. Trimming left V 4 bases short and J 0 bases short, with 8 bases between. The CDR3 runs 15 residues. The CDR3 bases are TGCGCCAGCAGCCTTCTCCACTCTGGGGCCAACGTCCTGACTTTC. Its translation: CASSLLHSGANVLTF.

The V call is TRBV7-9, the J call TRBJ2-7; tentatively, D is TRBD2 (5 bases). V was pared by 5 bases and J by 0 bases, with 20 bases between. The CDR3 loop spans 17 amino acids. CDR1 is SEHNR, CDR2 FQNEAQ, per germline (reference sequence). The CDR3 bases are TGTGCCAGCAGCCCAAACTTAGGACGGAGGAACTCCTACGAGCAGTACTTC. The encoded protein is CASSPNLGRRNSYEQYF.

The rearrangement uses TRBV5-4 and TRBJ2-3, with D unresolved. This CDR3 comprises 16 residues. Trimming left V 3 bases short and J 0 bases short, with 14 bases between. Looked up from germline, CDR1 is SGHNT and CDR2 is YYREEE (reference sequence). The CDR3 nucleotides read TGTGCCAGCAGCTCCCCGGCGGCAGATAGCACAGATACGCAGTATTTT. It encodes CASSSPAADSTDTQYF.

The chain is built from TRBV11-2 and TRBJ2-1; D remains unclear. Germline assignment: CDR1 SGHAT and CDR2 FQNNGV. Trimming took 2 bases from V and 11 from J, leaving 16 bases between them. This CDR3 comprises 14 residues. The CDR3 spells CASSLSSRTQQQFF. The CDR3 region has the DNA TGTGCCAGCAGCTTATCATCCAGGACCCAACAGCAGTTCTTC. Together with reference TRBV11-2 and TRBJ2-1, the CDR3 gives the full variable domain: EAGVAQSPRYKIIEKRQSVAFWCNPISGHATLYWYQQILGQGPKLLIQFQNNGVVDDSQLPKDRFSAERLKGVDSTLKIQPAKLEDSAVYLCASSLSSRTQQQFFGPGTRLTVL.

This clone turned up a few times. The gene calls are TRBV14 and TRBJ1-4; possibly TRBD1 for D (6 bases). Trimming stripped 5 bases from V and 8 bases from J, with 15 bases between. In germline, CDR1 is SGHDN, CDR2 FVKESK. The CDR3 covers 14 residues. CDR3 region: CASSLRQAREKLFF. The CDR3 DNA reads TGTGCCAGCAGCTTACGACAGGCCAGAGAAAAACTGTTTTTT.

This chain uses TRBV7-2 with TRBJ2-5, with D unresolved. The ends were cut back, 5 bases at V and 1 base at J, with 11 bases in the middle. Germline V lookup: CDR1 SGHTA, CDR2 FQGNSA. CDR3 length equals 14 residues. The CDR3 loop is CASSLGRLQETQYF. The DNA for the CDR3 is TGTGCCAGCAGCCTCGGACGGCTCCAAGAGACCCAGTACTTC.

V gene TRBV15 combines with J gene TRBJ1-4, with D possibly being TRBD1 (5 bases). The germline gives CDR1 LNHNV, CDR2 YYDKDF (reference sequence). V was shortened by 6 bases and J by 7 bases, with 15 bases between the two germline ends. The CDR3 spans 14 residues. As DNA, the CDR3 is TGTGCCACCAGGCCCGGGGGTGGAACTGAAAAACTGTTTTTT. The encoded protein is CATRPGGGTEKLFF. The variable domain in full, completed from reference TRBV15 and TRBJ1-4, reads DAMVIQNPRYQVTQFGKPVTLSCSQTLNHNVMYWYQQKSSQAPKLLFHYYDKDFNNEADTPDNFQSRRPNTSFCFLDIRSPGLGDTAMYLCATRPGGGTEKLFFGSGTQLSVL.

The V call is TRBV30, the J call TRBJ2-2, with TRBD2 as a possible D gene (6 bases). Germline V CDR1 and CDR2: GTSNPN, SVGIG (reference sequence). Between the trimmed V and J ends, which lost 0 bases and 5 bases, there was a span of 13 bases. The CDR3 totals 15 residues. The CDR3 DNA reads TGTGCCTGGAGTGTACGGCGGGAAGGGACCGGGGAGCTGTTTTTT. Translation: CAWSVRREGTGELFF.

This clone was counted between two and nine times. V is TRBV15 and J is TRBJ2-3; 10 bases agree with TRBD1. Losses at the gene ends were 1 base for V and 2 bases for J; bases not matched to a gene: 3. The germline CDR1 and CDR2 sequences are LNHNV and YYDKDF (reference sequence). This CDR3 is built from 16 residues. CDR3 loop: CATSRGTGGTTDTQYF. The CDR3 DNA reads as TGTGCCACCAGCAGAGGGACAGGGGGAACCACAGATACGCAGTATTTT.

This clone came up a few times. The chain links TRBV30 to TRBJ1-1; D remains ambiguous. The CDR3 spans 13 residues. The V end lost 1 base, the J end lost 1 base, and 7 bases lay between the germline ends. Germline values: CDR1 GTSNPN, CDR2 SVGIG (reference sequence). The CDR3 bases are TGTGCCTGGAGTGAGGGCTCGAACACTGAAGCTTTCTTT. This encodes CAWSEGSNTEAFF. Together with reference TRBV30 and TRBJ1-1, the CDR3 gives the full variable domain: SQTIHQWPATLVQPVGSPLSLECTVEGTSNPNLYWYRQAAGRGLQLLFYSVGIGQISSEVPQNLSASRPQDRQFILSSKKLLLSDSGFYLCAWSEGSNTEAFFGQGTRLTVV.

The CDR3 DNA reads TGTGCCTGGAGTGCCCTAGCGGGGGGTGCCGTGGGGTTCTTC. Translation gives CAWSALAGGAVGFF. The V gene is TRBV30, the J gene TRBJ2-1; 11 bases are shared with TRBD2. The CDR3 spans 14 residues. Germline CDR1 and CDR2: GTSNPN and SVGIG (reference sequence). Unmatched junction bases numbered 11, after V lost 1 base and J lost 15 bases.

CDR3 nucleotides: TGCAGCGCCCCCGGTGGGGCCACAGATACGCAGTATTTT. Its translation is CSAPGGATDTQYF. This chain links TRBV29-1 with TRBJ2-3, with a weak D call TRBD1 (5 bases). Trimming took off 7 bases at V and 2 bases at J, with 13 bases between the two ends. CDR1 and CDR2 (germline): SQVTM, ANQGSEA. The CDR3 is 13 residues long.

The rearrangement links TRBV6-1 to TRBJ2-1, with 11 bases that match TRBD2. Germline CDR1 and CDR2: MNHNS and SASEGT. With V trimmed by 4 bases and J by 10 bases, 3 bases remained unmatched. The CDR3 contains 13 residues. Here the CDR3 reads CASSGVAGGEQFF. For the CDR3, the DNA is TGTGCCAGCAGTGGAGTAGCGGGAGGGGAGCAGTTCTTC.